The present T cell receptor beta chain was sequenced within a study of human T cells and chemical hapten exposure. Study background: Donors were sensitized with 2% DPC on the upper inner arm.

TCRdb processed the RACE reads anew with MiXCR; each CDR3 protein has one entry. The sample has around 100,000 distinct CDR3 sequences, roughly an eighth seen once. With 4 bases removed from V and 0 bases from J, the gap between germline ends came to 12 bases. CDR3 length equals 14 residues. Germline-derived CDR1 and CDR2 are SQVTM and ANQGSEA. This sample's time point: patch test 2, 6 weeks after DPC sensitization. Treatment given: therapeutic diphenylcyclopropenone sensitization with weekly scalp DPC. Unseparated into fractions, whole blood served as the source from which total RNA was extracted. Comment on this clonotype: What it recognizes is unknown.

General observations from the study: After DPC sensitization, TCRs above 1 in 1000 frequency showed no change. PT1 expanded TCR numbers rose with patch test score.

The J gene is TRBJ1-1, the V gene TRBV29-1, with no clear D. The receptor comes from a woman in her thirties or forties with alopecia areata. Some clones in this sample may be carry-over from other donors' samples. Sample: whole blood, taken in connection with sensitization to the hapten diphenylcyclopropenone (DPC). The CDR3: CSVGSRAMNTEAFF. As DNA, the CDR3 is TGCAGCGTTGGCAGTAGGGCCATGAACACTGAAGCTTTCTTT. The full variable domain, completed using reference TRBV29-1 and TRBJ1-1, is SAVISQKPSRDICQRGTSLTIQCQVDSQVTMMFWYRQQPGQSLTLIATANQGSEATYESGFVIDKFPISRPNLTFSTLTVSNMSPEDSSIYLCSVGSRAMNTEAFFGQGTRLTVV.